This TCR beta chain emerged from a study of Ad26.COV2.S vaccination and SARS-CoV-2 variants. The CDR3 totals 13 residues. Treatment defined: some 20 received Ad26.COV2.S at low or high dose, single or two shots; about 5 received placebo; per-sample allocation not given. Repertoires come from day 63 after the first vaccine or placebo injection. As to this clone: One end of the junction is discordant with germline, which a read error may explain.

The protocol was immunoSEQ multiplex PCR, while the TCRdb copy is restricted to in-frame clones and leaves out a portion. The sample yields some 370,000 clones, roughly 85% seen once. This TCR came from a person between 18 and 60 years old who received the Ad26.COV2.S COVID-19 vaccine or a placebo. This sample comprised peripheral blood, obtained in a trial of Ad26.COV2.S vaccine versus placebo. This chain joins TRBV5-3 and TRBJ2-4, with D perhaps matching TRBD1 (5 bases). TRBV5-3 counts as an open reading frame of uncertain function. This chain's CDR3 is CARSSPGQGVLAF. CDR3 nucleotides: TGTGCCAGAAGCTCCCCCGGACAAGGGGTGCTTGCCTTC.